The 3 T cell receptor beta chains below come from one sample, sequenced in a study of identical twins. TCRdb passed the 5' RACE reads through MiXCR, listing each CDR3 protein once. Here the sample spans nearly 650,000 distinct CDR3 sequences, about 7% being singletons. The data also belong to a second study, concerning yellow fever vaccine responses in identical twins.

The sequenced material came from PBMCs. The receptor source for this set is a young woman in good health.

This chain joins TRBV9 and TRBJ1-6; 7 bases line up with TRBD1. Germline CDR1 reads SGDLS; CDR2 reads YYNGEE. The CDR3 is 16 amino acids. V gave up 0 bases and J gave up 9 bases; unmatched junction bases: 9. CDR3 DNA sequence: TGTGCCAGCAGCGTAGACCCCACAGGGGAGGGTTCACCCCTCCACTTT. Protein sequence: CASSVDPTGEGSPLHF.

This clonotype was seen at least ten times. In nucleotides, the CDR3 is TGTGCCAGCAGCCCGCCGACCAAGACGGAGACCCAGTACTTC. Translation: CASSPPTKTETQYF. The chain links TRBV3-1 to TRBJ2-5; D is unclear. Germline V gene data show CDR1 as LGHDT and CDR2 as YNNKEL (reference sequence). Trimming took off 4 bases at V and 5 bases at J, with 14 bases between the two ends. The CDR3 consists of 14 residues.

This clonotype occurred many times. The chain employs TRBV12-3 or TRBV12-4 and TRBJ1-4; 7 nucleotides line up with TRBD1. Trimming cost V 5 bases and J 8 bases; bases outside gene matches: 11. This CDR3 is 15 amino acids long. Here the CDR3 DNA reads TGTGCCAGCAGTACCAATACAGGGGTACAGGAAAAACTGTTTTTT. Translated: CASSTNTGVQEKLFF.